Listed here is a single TCR beta chain. It lacks a known antigen. Base qualities are not provided; no much larger clone lies one nucleotide away. The cohort was made up of 650 to 700 healthy bone marrow donors. At the time of sampling, all cohort members were nominally healthy, though unrecorded immune exposures were likely present. The donor was CMV seronegative and was included in the group of a few hundred seronegative cohort members. Each donor provided a peripheral blood sample, and peripheral blood mononuclear cells were used for TCR beta sequencing. The Qiagen DNeasy Blood Extraction Kit was used to extract genomic DNA from the blood cell samples. This sample was included in a study of cytomegalovirus exposure and HLA in healthy donors (TCRdb year 2017). With regard to the full study: According to an earlier analysis of several hundred of the donors, about 170 million T cells yielded approximately 120 million unique TCR beta sequences and 276 Gb of sequence data. Roughly 5 DR-DQ haplotypes were handled as single units for association and clustering, since linkage in the cohort was strong. Among over 350 genotyped donors of the cohort, an average of approximately 250,000 unique TCR beta nucleotide sequences were sequenced per donor, around 20% of them non-productive. The genetic ancestry cluster associated with self-reported Caucasian donors included over 80% of the 398 genotyped donors. HLA typing covered class I and class II loci at four-digit resolution. The study used immunosequencing to profile the T cell repertoires of 670 or so subjects and linked those repertoires to cytomegalovirus serostatus. Every repertoire in the discovery cohort had been generated on one and the same sequencing platform. Rather than drawing on any new phenotypic data, the later analysis identified candidate immune exposures from TCR beta sequences and the way those sequences occurred across donors. Besides the first cohort of 666 subjects, a separate validation cohort made up of roughly 130 different subjects was used. Around 320 gigabases of sequencing data and approximately 85 million unique TCR sequences were included in an early release covering 500 to 750 HLA-typed donors. The number of donors typed differed by locus, with roughly 620-630 for A, B, C, DRB1 and DQB1, around 500 for DQA1, under 610 for DPA1, and some 440 for DPB1. The study combined high-throughput TCR immunosequencing, statistical association of individual TCRs with disease status, and machine learning to predict cytomegalovirus infection status. Donor age, sex, ethnicity and CMV serostatus were compiled alongside the repertoire data. In an earlier analysis of over 550 of the donors, high-throughput TCR beta sequencing was used to judge whether each TCR beta V gene segment behaved as functional or pseudogenic. A later genetic analysis took genome-wide SNP genotypes for about 55% of the roughly 700 donors and used that subset as a discovery cohort. The study aimed to test whether cataloging public T cell receptors could reveal signatures of past pathogen exposure. In a later analysis, previously published TCR beta repertoires from about 640 donors were re-analyzed and high-resolution HLA genotyping was added so that TCR occurrence patterns could be studied.

Beyond this particular receptor, the publication reports: For the cohort, immune exposure information was limited to CMV serostatus. In an earlier analysis of about 600 of the donors, most TCR beta V segments appeared in productive rearrangements about 90% or about 30% of the time, broadly matching IMGT annotations. Strong co-occurrence of HLA alleles, especially DR and DQ, made assigning TCR associations to individual alleles difficult. Because counts were too low, roughly 16 rarely observed V segments, including chromosome 9 orphons, were left out of the earlier analysis of a few hundred of the donors. V-gene and J-gene trimming of TCR beta chains was associated with a missense DCLRE1C variant in a later genetic analysis, and the association was replicated in an independent cohort. Cytomegalovirus status was reported to be diagnosed by the classifier with high specificity and sensitivity in both the original and validation cohorts. Across donors, most TCR sequences were observed very rarely, whereas some public TCRs were present in many individuals. The presence/absence analyses assumed that sequencing depth was roughly uniform across donors, and that assumption may not be true. According to a later analysis, parvovirus B19, influenza, CMV and Epstein-Barr virus appeared linked to several top co-occurrence clusters. The authors suggested that the approach could potentially be generalized to other disease states and immunological phenotypes. Because HLA typing was missing for some donors at each locus, association tests included only the typed subset. A later analysis found that TCR association rates varied across HLA loci, with DRB1 alleles showing the most associated TCRs and HLA-C alleles the fewest. Specific HLA alleles were associated with roughly 16,000 TCR beta sequences at a false discovery rate of 0.05 in a later analysis. Most CMV-associated TCR beta chains appeared to be HLA-restricted in a later analysis, and the HLA associations seemed to be driven largely by CMV exposure. A later analysis found that HLA-associated TCR beta chains were more clonally expanded and had lower generation probabilities than equally common non-associated chains. According to a later genetic analysis, donors in an Asian-associated ancestry cluster had fewer N-insertions in productive TCRs than the roughly 700-donor mean. The study listed 150 to 200 TCR beta chains as associated with cytomegalovirus. A further reported finding was that TCR beta sequences accurately predicted the HLA-A and HLA-B alleles for most subjects in the first cohort. A cluster of highly shared sequence variants was judged likely to represent a technical artifact of the sequencing pipeline. The cohort was sequenced for TCR beta chains only, and without alpha or paired-chain data the features that could be detected were limited. The 87-base-pair reads could not distinguish some IMGT-functional V segments, including TRBV6-2 and TRBV6-3, so those segments were excluded. Correlated functional status among segregating V segments might reflect linkage disequilibrium, but an unknown experimental factor could not be ruled out. Three of the identified cytomegalovirus-associated TCR beta chains were confirmed in vitro to be specific for cytomegalovirus antigens.

CDR1 and CDR2, looked up from the germline V gene (reference sequence), are SGHKS and YYEKEE. The junction carries 9 bases between V and J, which are trimmed by 3 bases and 0 bases respectively. From cysteine to phenylalanine, the CDR3 is 15 amino acids long. Just the 45-base CDR3 DNA is kept, in frame starting at base 1. Library method: the immunoSEQ multiplex PCR assay. A mixture of 60 forward primers for TCR Vbeta segments and 13 reverse primers for TCR Jbeta segments was used in the multiplex PCR. The CDR3 region of rearranged TCR beta genes was amplified from genomic DNA with a multiplex PCR assay. The Illumina HiSeq System was used to sequence the amplified TCR beta libraries as 87-base-pair reads. The authors processed their data as follows. A later analysis counted approximately 84 million unique TCR beta chains across the 550 to 750 repertoires, and around 12 million of these chains were shared by at least two donors. Raw reads were error-corrected and collapsed into unique sequences with a nearest-neighbor algorithm that merged closely related sequences to remove PCR and sequencing errors. V, D and J gene segments were assigned by aligning CDR3 sequences to IMGT reference sequences. For a sequence to be retained, at least a six-nucleotide match to both a V gene segment and a J gene segment was required. A rearrangement counted as productive if the CDR3 had no stop codons and remained in frame with V and J, and every other rearrangement counted as non-productive. Following IMGT convention, CDR3 was defined as the stretch from the second conserved V-encoded cysteine up to the conserved J-encoded phenylalanine. Sequences without an unambiguous match to a single V gene segment were excluded from the earlier analysis of about 640 of the donors. An earlier analysis of several hundred of the donors called V segments functional above 56.7% productive rearrangements and segregating when the between-donor standard deviation exceeded 5%. A statistical classification framework was built to diagnose cytomegalovirus status from the catalog of TCR beta chain sequences. A later analysis assigned V and J genes by comparing TCR nucleotide sequences with IMGT/GENE-DB human TR gene sequences. The TCRdist pipeline was used in a later analysis to assign CDR3 sequences and most-parsimonious VDJ recombination scenarios. In a later analysis, every TCR beta chain was defined by the combination of its CDR3 amino acid sequence and its V-gene family, and reads without a unique V-gene family were dropped. To address suspected cross-contamination and a sequencing artifact, a later analysis removed over 500 highly shared, low-generation-probability nucleotide sequences. A later analysis calculated a clonal expansion index for each public chain from normalized within-repertoire ranks of inferred template counts. Generation probabilities in a later analysis came from a VDJ recombination model fitted to out-of-frame rearrangements, and those results were checked against IGoR. A later analysis scored TCR-TCR, TCR-HLA and TCR-CMV co-occurrence with hypergeometric tests, applying a repertoire-size bias correction to TCR pairs. In a later analysis, false discovery rates were estimated by permuting HLA or CMV assignments 20 times. In a later analysis, co-occurring TCRs were grouped with DBSCAN, and TCRdist sequence similarity was added when clustering was performed within HLA-allele-positive subsets. Repertoires with fewer than 30,000 or more than 120,000 public chains were left out of co-occurrence clustering, as were several repertoires with anomalous nucleotide sharing. Entries here come from immuneACCESS through TCRdb and include only in-frame sequences with V and J called. Some clones fail to appear in such tables; in the studies checked, an unresolved V gene covers under half of the shortfall, and the cause of the remainder is unknown. The D gene and trimming were derived from the DNA, and the V and J assignments and clone size from that table. This sample holds 120,000 or so clones; approximately 77% were observed only once. 1.8% of the sample is in the top ten clones.

The material sequenced was PBMCs. The rearrangement combines TRBV5-5 with TRBJ1-4, with TRBD1 as a weak D call on 5 bases. This TCR was recovered from a man between 18 and 35 years old in good health and CMV-seronegative. The CDR3 in this case is CASSSPGTTNEKLFF. The nucleotides are TGTGCCAGCAGCTCCCCAGGGACAACTAATGAAAAACTGTTTTTT. The variable domain in full, with residues beyond the CDR3 obtained from the reference TRBV5-5 and TRBJ1-4 genes, is DAGVTQSPTHLIKTRGQQVTLRCSPISGHKSVSWYQQVLGQGPQFIFQYYEKEERGRGNFPDRFSARQFPNYSSELNVNALLLGDSALYLCASSSPGTTNEKLFFGSGTQLSVL.